These T cell receptor beta chains were read from a single sample in a study of monozygotic twins with cystic fibrosis. Repertoires were generated with immunoSEQ multiplex PCR, while TCRdb's copy carries only in-frame clones and drops some. The sample carries around 23,000 clones, approximately 90% recorded once. The sample consisted of blood. These receptors came from a girl aged 2-10 years with cystic fibrosis. CDR3s leave out the opening cysteine and the closing phenylalanine or tryptophan. The order of the fields is D gene, V gene, CDR3 protein. D genes are given only for firm matches.

D gene: NA; V gene: TRBV10-3; CDR3 protein: AISGGKNEQY
D gene: NA; V gene: TRBV4-3; CDR3 protein: ASSQDMGSPLH
D gene: NA; V gene: TRBV6-5; CDR3 protein: ASRPTGRGGYT
D gene: TRBD1; V gene: TRBV6-5; CDR3 protein: ASIHGAGTGIAF
D gene: NA; V gene: TRBV4-1; CDR3 protein: ASSQEGFGNTEAF
D gene: NA; V gene: TRBV5-4; CDR3 protein: ASSLVRLGNYGYT
D gene: NA; V gene: TRBV30; CDR3 protein: ARKGGAYTGELF
D gene: NA; V gene: TRBV28; CDR3 protein: ASRGEARYQETQY
D gene: NA; V gene: TRBV7-9; CDR3 protein: ASSLNSGPNTEAF
D gene: TRBD2; V gene: TRBV9; CDR3 protein: ASSVLAGATGELF
D gene: NA; V gene: TRBV30; CDR3 protein: AWTVADGYT
D gene: TRBD1; V gene: TRBV7-2; CDR3 protein: ASSLVGQGADGYT